Listed below are T cell receptor beta chains from one sample, sequenced in a study of T cell repertoires in ileal Crohn's disease. Profiled with immunoSEQ multiplex PCR; TCRdb holds only in-frame clones, not every one. The table lists 11,000 to 15,000 clones, roughly four fifths of them singletons. The source material was ileal tissue. The source is an adult with Crohn's disease. Each CDR3 is given with its conserved first and last residue. The order of the fields is V gene, D gene, clone size, J gene, CDR3 DNA, CDR3 protein. A D gene is named only where the DNA matches it firmly. Clone sizes are given selectively: once, few, many, or a class where the clone is expanded.

>TRBV7-2|.|.|TRBJ2-5
TGTGCCAGCAGCTTAGCATGGTGTAGGGGTAACCAAGAGACCCAGTACTTC
CASSLAWCRGNQETQYF
>TRBV7-8|.|.|TRBJ2-3
TGTGCCAGCAGCTTACGATCAGGAGGGCCTGGAATTACAGATACGCAGTATTTT
CASSLRSGGPGITDTQYF
>TRBV2|TRBD2|.|TRBJ2-7
TGTGCCAGCAGTGAGTGGCTAGCGGGAGAGACTAGCTCCTACGAGCAGTACTTC
CASSEWLAGETSSYEQYF
>TRBV4-1|.|.|TRBJ1-2
TGCGCCAGCAGCCAAGGGTACAGGGAGGGGATCTATGGCTACACCTTC
CASSQGYREGIYGYTF
>TRBV15|.|once|TRBJ1-1
TGTGCCACCAGCAGAGATATGTTGAACACTGAAGCTTTCTTT
CATSRDMLNTEAFF
>TRBV5-6|.|once|TRBJ2-2
TGTGCCAGCAGCCCGACAGGCGTGAACACCGGGGAGCTGTTTTTT
CASSPTGVNTGELFF
>TRBV5-4|.|.|TRBJ1-2
TGTGCCAGCACCCCCGGAGGCCATGGCTACACCTTC
CASTPGGHGYTF
>TRBV19|.|few|TRBJ1-5
TGTGCCAGTGGCCTATTAGACAGGAAGAATCAGCCCCAGCATTTT
CASGLLDRKNQPQHF
>TRBV5-1|TRBD1|.|TRBJ1-4
TGCGCCAGCTCCCGGACAGGGGATTTAGCTGAAAAACTGTTTTTT
CASSRTGDLAEKLFF
>TRBV19|.|.|TRBJ1-2
TGTGCCAGTCGTCCCTACAGGGTGAGCGGCTACACCTTC
CASRPYRVSGYTF
>TRBV5-6|.|few|TRBJ1-5
TGTGCCAGCAGCTTGCGAGGGCACAGGGCCAGCAATCAGCCCCAGCATTTT
CASSLRGHRASNQPQHF
>TRBV7-3|TRBD2|few|TRBJ2-7
TGTGCCAGCAGCTTAACGAGAACTAGCGGGAGGAACGAGCAGTACTTC
CASSLTRTSGRNEQYF
>TRBV5-1|.|.|TRBJ2-2
TGCGCCAGCAGCCCGGGGACAAGAGTCACCGGGGAGCTGTTTTTT
CASSPGTRVTGELFF
>TRBV29-1|.|.|TRBJ1-2
TGCAGCGTAAGGGGAGGGAATGGCTACACCTTC
CSVRGGNGYTF
>TRBV5-1|TRBD1|once|TRBJ1-1
TGCGCCAGCAGCAGTCGGCCGGGACAGGGGACTAGTGAAGCTTTCTTT
CASSSRPGQGTSEAFF
>TRBV25-1|.|.|TRBJ1-2
TGTGCCAGCAGTGAGGGCAGGGTAGGTTACGGCTACACCTTC
CASSEGRVGYGYTF
>TRBV30|TRBD2|.|TRBJ2-3
TGTGCCTGGAGTGTACGAACTAGCGGCACAGATACGCAGTATTTT
CAWSVRTSGTDTQYF
>TRBV10-3|TRBD1|.|TRBJ1-1
TGTGCCATCAGCTTGACAGGGGGAACTGAAGCTTTCTTT
CAISLTGGTEAFF
>TRBV7-9|TRBD1|.|TRBJ2-5
TGTGCCAGCACCATCTATGGGACAGGGGCCCAAGAGACCCAGTACTTC
CASTIYGTGAQETQYF
>TRBV5-4|.|.|TRBJ2-7
TGTGCCACCAGCTCCGGAGGGGCGAGCTCCTACGAGCAGTACTTC
CATSSGGASSYEQYF
>TRBV28|.|once|TRBJ2-4
TGTGCCAGCAGTTTCATCAGGCAGGCCAAAAACATTCAGTACTTC
CASSFIRQAKNIQYF
>TRBV5-1|TRBD2|.|TRBJ2-3
TGCGCCAGCACCCCGACTAGCGGGATCCTCACAGATACGCAGTATTTT
CASTPTSGILTDTQYF